This TCR beta chain appears in the sequencing data of a study of shared clonotypes between healthy human individuals. The table came from immunoSEQ multiplex PCR; TCRdb's copy has only in-frame clones and leaves some out. Here the sample spans about 1.5 million clones, around 98% being singletons. Trimming took off 4 bases at V and 0 bases at J, with 4 bases between the two ends. Per germline, CDR1 GTSNPN and CDR2 SVGIG (reference sequence). The CDR3 is made up of 11 amino acids. This sequence joins TRBV30 and TRBJ2-7; D gene ambiguous. Specimen: naive CD4+ T cells sorted from blood. Subset indicated: CD45RA+ positively selected. The origin of this receptor is a man younger than 40 in good health. The CDR3 is CAWKSSYEQYF. The CDR3 DNA is TGTGCCTGGAAAAGCTCCTACGAGCAGTACTTC.